This T cell receptor (beta chain) was observed in a study of blood T cell repertoires in COVID-19. The overall study: Sample material is recorded as cDNA or gDNA derived from T cells, B-cell-depleted T cells, or PBMCs.

Only in-frame clones appear in the TCRdb table, and some are missing; sequencing was by immunoSEQ multiplex PCR. Of about 78,000 clones listed, 90% are singletons. There are 16 residues in the CDR3. CDR1 is SGHRS, CDR2 YFSETQ, per germline. The V segment lost 4 bases and the J segment 3 bases; nucleotides outside the gene matches: 11. This clonotype was sampled from a woman older than 75 with acute or convalescent COVID-19. The material sequenced was peripheral blood. The chain links TRBV5-1 to TRBJ2-7, with TRBD2 matching 9 bases. CDR3 bases: TGCGCCAGCAGCCTCGCCTCCCCACTAGCGGGCTACGAGCAGTACTTC. The encoded protein is CASSLASPLAGYEQYF.